This T cell receptor beta chain originates from a study of shared clonotypes between healthy human individuals. Donors had no recently reported acute infections or vaccinations and were HIV-negative. Within Nashville, Tennessee resided all donors, each a Caucasian adult. Unsorted material relied on approximately 100 million PBMCs as the source of genomic DNA. Per the germline V gene, CDR1 is SGDLS and CDR2 is YYNGEE. The CDR3 extends over 14 amino acids. V was clipped by 0 bases and J by 7 bases, with 10 bases between them. The assay was immunoSEQ multiplex PCR, and TCRdb's table has in-frame clones only and misses some. Here the sample spans about 490,000 clones, approximately 84% being singletons.

Input material: PBMCs. The TCR sequence derives from a woman in her forties in good health. Some clones in this sample may be carry-over from other donors' samples. The chain carries TRBV9 and TRBJ2-2; D is undetermined. The CDR3: CASSVDPARGELFF. In DNA, the CDR3 is TGTGCCAGCAGCGTAGACCCTGCCCGCGGGGAGCTGTTTTTT.